These 17 T cell receptor beta chains came from one sample sequenced in a study of technical replicates of blood from several donors. The table came from immunoSEQ multiplex PCR; TCRdb's copy has only in-frame clones and leaves some out. The table lists 65,000 to 90,000 clones, 85% to 95% of them singletons. The material sequenced was T cells isolated from PBMCs. These TCRs come from a human donor in good health.

The chain couples TRBV7-9 to TRBJ2-7, with 11 bases identical to TRBD2. V shed 5 bases and J 5 bases; nucleotides not matched to a gene: 8. Germline V gene data show CDR1 as SEHNR and CDR2 as FQNEAQ (reference sequence). The CDR3 totals 15 residues. CDR3 nucleotide sequence: TGTGCCAGCAGCGAAACTAGCGGGAGAGTCGACGAGCAGTACTTC. This sequence encodes CASSETSGRVDEQYF.

The chain recombines TRBV18 with TRBJ1-6; TRBD1 is a possible D gene (5 bases). The V gene's germline CDR1 is KGHSH and CDR2 LQKENI. CDR3 length equals 12 residues. Trimming took 3 bases from V and 14 from J, leaving 11 bases between them. The CDR3 DNA reads TGTGCCAGCTCACCTCAAGGGGTGGCCCTCCACTTT. Translation gives CASSPQGVALHF.

The genes are TRBV9 and TRBJ1-6; TRBD1 aligns across 9 bases. This CDR3 spans 19 amino acids. Per germline, CDR1 SGDLS and CDR2 YYNGEE. V lost 3 bases to trimming and J lost 0 bases; unmatched junction nucleotides: 10. This CDR3 is CASSARDRDPNSYNSPLHF. The CDR3 nucleotides are TGTGCCAGCAGCGCCCGGGACAGGGATCCAAACTCCTATAATTCACCCCTCCACTTT.

The gene calls are TRBV5-1 and TRBJ1-3; D is unresolved. The V end was cut by 4 bases, the J end by 1 base, with 24 bases between. In germline, CDR1 is SGHRS, CDR2 YFSETQ. CDR3 size: 19 residues. The CDR3: CASSPSALRALSSGNTIYF. CDR3 nucleotide sequence: TGCGCCAGCAGCCCCAGCGCTTTGCGTGCCCTTTCTTCTGGAAACACCATATATTTT.

This rearrangement joins TRBV9 to TRBJ2-1; 12 bases agree with TRBD2. The CDR3 length is 15 residues. Trimming took 2 bases from V and 7 from J; bases not matched to a gene: 4. Germline CDR1 and CDR2: SGDLS and YYNGEE. The CDR3: CASSVTSGSWNEQFF. The CDR3 nucleotides are TGTGCCAGCAGCGTGACTAGCGGGAGTTGGAATGAGCAGTTCTTC.

This rearrangement joins TRBV27 to TRBJ2-1; 11 bases are shared with TRBD2. Looked up from germline, CDR1 is MNHEY and CDR2 is SMNVEV (reference sequence). The CDR3 runs 14 residues. V shed 6 bases, J shed 6 bases, and the junction held 4 bases outside the gene matches. CDR3 in amino acids: CASSRGTSGNEQFF. The CDR3 region has the DNA TGTGCCAGCAGCCGTGGGACTAGCGGCAATGAGCAGTTCTTC.

The V and J genes are TRBV7-2 and TRBJ2-2, with D unresolved. This CDR3 has 14 residues. Trimming left V 1 base short and J 6 bases short, with 9 bases between. Germline loops: CDR1 SGHTA, CDR2 FQGNSA. This CDR3 reads CASSLVRLAGELFF. In nucleotides, the CDR3 is TGTGCCAGCAGCTTAGTGCGTCTCGCCGGGGAGCTGTTTTTT.

J is TRBJ2-2 and V is TRBV4-1; the D gene is possibly TRBD2 (5 bases). The CDR3 is 17 amino acids. Germline V gene data show CDR1 as MGHRA and CDR2 as YSYEKL. The V end was cut by 4 bases, the J end by 1 base, with 16 bases between. CDR3 sequence: CASSPTPLGMNTGELFF. DNA for the CDR3: TGCGCCAGCAGCCCCACGCCACTAGGGATGAACACCGGGGAGCTGTTTTTT.

This chain uses TRBV19 with TRBJ1-3, with D possibly TRBD1 on 5 matching bases. Germline values: CDR1 LNHDA, CDR2 SQIVND (reference sequence). The CDR3 is made up of 17 amino acids. The V end was cut by 7 bases, the J end by 3 bases, with 22 bases between. The DNA for the CDR3 is TGTGCCAGTATGCTTGGAGGGACTTCGGTGGTTGGAAACACCATATATTTT. Protein sequence: CASMLGGTSVVGNTIYF.

The V call is TRBV9, the J call TRBJ2-2; weak D call: TRBD1 (5 bases). Germline V gene lookup returns CDR1 SGDLS and CDR2 YYNGEE. CDR3 length equals 16 residues. The V end was cut by 4 bases, the J end by 0 bases, with 13 bases between. The CDR3 DNA reads TGTGCCAGCAGCCCCAGGGCTAGAACGAACACCGGGGAGCTGTTTTTT. Translation gives CASSPRARTNTGELFF.

The chain joins TRBV5-1 to TRBJ2-1, with 10 bases matching TRBD2. This CDR3 has 13 amino acids. Unmatched junction bases numbered 6, after V lost 7 bases and J lost 8 bases. The germline CDR1 and CDR2 sequences are SGHRS and YFSETQ. CDR3 amino acids: CASGVAGGYEQFF. The CDR3 DNA reads TGCGCCAGCGGGGTAGCGGGAGGATATGAGCAGTTCTTC.

This clone was observed a handful of times. V is TRBV28 and J is TRBJ1-4; D perhaps matches TRBD1 (5 bases). Germline V gene sequence: CDR1 MDHEN, CDR2 SYDVKM. With 5 bases removed from V and 8 bases from J, the gap between germline ends came to 18 bases. This CDR3 comprises 15 residues. DNA for the CDR3: TGTGCCAGCAGTGAGGTAGACAGAGACGGAGAAAAACTGTTTTTT. Its protein is CASSEVDRDGEKLFF.

Only one count was recorded for this clone. V is TRBV6-1 and J is TRBJ2-3; 10 bases map to TRBD2. This CDR3 has 15 residues. Germline V gene data show CDR1 as MNHNS and CDR2 as SASEGT. J was trimmed by 3 bases and V by 1 base; bases with no gene match: 1. CDR3 residues: CASSEVAGGTDTQYF. In DNA form, the CDR3 reads TGTGCCAGCAGTGAAGTAGCGGGGGGTACAGATACGCAGTATTTT.

The chain employs TRBV6-1 and TRBJ1-1; a weak D match, TRBD1 (6 bases). Trimming took 2 bases from V and 1 from J, leaving 11 bases between them. The CDR3 extends over 15 amino acids. Germline CDR1 MNHNS, CDR2 SASEGT. Here the CDR3 DNA reads TGTGCCAGCAGTGAATTGTCGACAGGGAACACTGAAGCTTTCTTT. This encodes CASSELSTGNTEAFF.

J is TRBJ1-2 and V is TRBV27; 9 positions agree with TRBD1. The CDR3 consists of 13 residues. The germline gives CDR1 MNHEY, CDR2 SMNVEV (reference sequence). V trimming: 6 bases; J trimming: 6 bases; junction bases outside the gene matches: 5. As DNA, the CDR3 is TGTGCCAGCAGGGGACAGGGAGTCCATGGCTACACCTTC. Its translation is CASRGQGVHGYTF.

The genes are TRBV18 and TRBJ1-1, with D maybe TRBD1 (5 bases). CDR3 length: 16 amino acids. The V end was cut by 3 bases, the J end by 1 base, with 15 bases between. The V gene's germline CDR1 is KGHSH and CDR2 LQKENI. In DNA, the CDR3 is TGTGCCAGCTCACCTACCGGAGGGGCCCGGAACACTGAAGCTTTCTTT. Amino acids: CASSPTGGARNTEAFF.

To note about this clone: One junction end disagrees with the germline gene, perhaps due to a read error. The gene calls are TRBV7-9 and TRBJ2-7, with 8 bases identical to TRBD1. The CDR3 consists of 14 residues. Per the germline V gene, CDR1 is SEHNR and CDR2 is FQNEAQ (reference sequence). The CDR3 DNA reads as TGTGCCAGCAGCCTAGCCGGGACAGGCTACGAGCAGTACTTC. It is translated as CASSLAGTGYEQYF.